The rows below give T cell receptor beta chains drawn from one sample of a study of T-cell memory formation after mild COVID-19. TCRdb re-analysed the 5' RACE reads in MiXCR, keeping a single row per CDR3 protein. Altogether 300,000 to 350,000 distinct CDR3 sequences are present, roughly 13% being singletons, with the ten largest covering 22%. The sample was PBMCs or a T cell subset sorted from them (not recorded which). The receptors shown here come from a man aged 18 to 30 who had mild COVID-19 (a few samples of this study predate the infection). Cell type and time point are not known. Each CDR3 is given with its conserved first and last residue. The D gene is left open where the match is weak. Size values are once, few and many counts, or a class for expanded clones, and some rows have none.

clone_size j_call v_call d_call cdr3_aa cdr3_nt
- TRBJ1-3 TRBV5-1 - CASAQHSGNTIYF TGCGCCAGCGCGCAGCATTCTGGAAACACCATATATTTT
few TRBJ1-1 TRBV7-2 - CASSRQDTEAFF TGTGCCAGCAGCAGACAGGACACTGAAGCTTTCTTT
- TRBJ2-5 TRBV4-3 TRBD2 CASSQSGGRGETQYF TGCGCCAGCAGCCAGAGCGGGGGCCGCGGAGAGACCCAGTACTTC
- TRBJ2-7 TRBV12-3/TRBV12-4 - CASSFRGHPYEQYF TGTGCCAGCAGCTTTCGGGGGCACCCCTACGAGCAGTACTTC
few TRBJ1-5 TRBV27 - CASSFQPYSNQPQHF TGTGCCAGCAGTTTCCAACCTTATAGCAATCAGCCCCAGCATTTT
- TRBJ1-1 TRBV7-9 - CASSQQESNTEAFF TGTGCCAGCAGCCAACAGGAATCGAACACTGAAGCTTTCTTT
- TRBJ2-3 TRBV3-1 - CASSQVGLARTDTQYF TGTGCCAGCAGCCAAGTGGGGCTAGCACGCACAGATACGCAGTATTTT
- TRBJ2-1 TRBV12-3/TRBV12-4 TRBD2 CASSVAGATNEQFF TGTGCCAGCAGCGTAGCGGGGGCCACCAATGAGCAGTTCTTC
- TRBJ1-2 TRBV29-1 - CSVEGGHGYTF TGCAGCGTTGAAGGGGGGCATGGCTACACCTTC
many TRBJ2-3 TRBV5-4 - CASRPDLESTDTQYF TGTGCCAGCAGACCCGACTTGGAATCCACAGATACGCAGTATTTT
- TRBJ1-1 TRBV4-2 - CASSPPRGRGTEAFF TGTGCCAGCAGCCCCCCCCGGGGGCGAGGTACTGAAGCTTTCTTT
few TRBJ2-1 TRBV20-1 TRBD2 CSVPGGLAFMSNEQFF TGCAGTGTTCCAGGGGGACTAGCGTTTATGAGTAATGAGCAGTTCTTC
many TRBJ2-1 TRBV5-1 TRBD1 CASTVPGQGQGEQFF TGCGCCAGCACCGTCCCGGGACAGGGACAGGGTGAGCAGTTCTTC
few TRBJ2-5 TRBV18 - CASSPRDGPQETQYF TGTGCCAGCTCACCTCGGGACGGACCCCAAGAGACCCAGTACTTC
- TRBJ1-5 TRBV5-1 - CASSLVSRGNQPQHF TGCGCCAGCAGCTTGGTCTCCCGGGGAAATCAGCCCCAGCATTTT
few TRBJ2-3 TRBV7-9 - CASSPSGVSTDTQYF TGTGCCAGCAGCCCTTCCGGGGTCAGCACAGATACGCAGTATTTT
few TRBJ2-3 TRBV20-1 - CSARGRGGRVLTDTQYF TGCAGTGCTAGAGGCAGGGGGGGCCGGGTACTCACAGATACGCAGTATTTT
- TRBJ2-1 TRBV11-2 - CASSSDLSSYNEQFF TGTGCCAGCAGCTCGGATCTCAGCTCCTACAATGAGCAGTTCTTC
once TRBJ2-1 TRBV29-1 - CSLWDSYNEQFF TGCAGCCTTTGGGACTCCTACAATGAGCAGTTCTTC
- TRBJ1-5 TRBV7-7 TRBD1 CASSHPDRRCIRSNQPQHF TGTGCTAGCAGCCACCCGGACAGGAGATGTATCCGCAGCAATCAGCCCCAGCATTTT
many TRBJ2-3 TRBV12-3/TRBV12-4 - CASSEGNTDTQYF TGTGCCAGCAGCGAAGGGAACACAGATACGCAGTATTTT
- TRBJ2-1 TRBV10-1 - CASSESGPNNEQFF TGCGCCAGCAGTGAGTCGGGACCGAACAATGAGCAGTTCTTC
few TRBJ1-2 TRBV14 - CASSQGLAGTEWKSGYTF TGTGCCAGCAGCCAAGGTCTGGCAGGGACGGAGTGGAAGTCCGGCTACACCTTC
many TRBJ2-5 TRBV10-2 TRBD1 CASSDRDRGGETQYF TGCGCCAGCAGCGACAGGGACAGGGGAGGAGAGACCCAGTACTTC
few TRBJ2-7 TRBV15 TRBD2 CATSRDWPSGSSYEQYF TGTGCCACCAGCAGAGATTGGCCTAGCGGAAGCTCCTACGAGCAGTACTTC
- TRBJ2-3 TRBV6-2/TRBV6-3 - CASSYSERGGGDTQYF TGTGCCAGCAGTTACTCTGAGCGAGGGGGTGGAGATACGCAGTATTTT
medium-sized TRBJ2-5 TRBV11-2 - CASSLDNRAREETQYF TGTGCCAGCAGCTTAGATAATAGGGCCAGGGAAGAGACCCAGTACTTC
- TRBJ2-7 TRBV7-2 - CASSLRTAPWEQYF TGTGCCAGCAGCCTCCGGACAGCCCCCTGGGAGCAGTACTTC
few TRBJ2-1 TRBV7-9 TRBD2 CASSSSLGGGNEQFF TGTGCCAGCAGCTCATCCCTAGGCGGGGGAAATGAGCAGTTCTTC
- TRBJ2-1 TRBV7-9 TRBD2 CASSFPAGGIYEQFF TGTGCCAGCAGCTTCCCAGCGGGGGGGATCTATGAGCAGTTCTTC
few TRBJ1-2 TRBV20-1 - CSATDNYGYTF TGCAGTGCGACCGACAACTATGGCTACACCTTC
- TRBJ1-2 TRBV7-9 TRBD1 CASSWTGAPYGYTF TGTGCCAGCAGCTGGACAGGAGCTCCCTATGGCTACACCTTC
few TRBJ2-7 TRBV4-3 - CASSQGPGRHYEQYF TGCGCCAGCAGCCAAGGACCGGGACGGCACTACGAGCAGTACTTC
- TRBJ1-6 TRBV6-1 - CASLDDGYNSPLHF TGTGCCAGCTTAGACGACGGGTACAATTCACCCCTCCACTTT
- TRBJ2-1 TRBV7-2 TRBD2 CASSSRLAGVGSSSYNEQFF TGTGCCAGCAGCTCAAGACTAGCGGGGGTCGGAAGTAGCTCCTACAATGAGCAGTTCTTC
few TRBJ2-1 TRBV20-1 TRBD2 CSASGTSGGLNEQFF TGCAGTGCTAGCGGGACTAGCGGGGGGCTTAATGAGCAGTTCTTC
- TRBJ2-2 TRBV7-2 - CASSHSQNTGELFF TGTGCCAGCAGCCATTCACAGAACACCGGGGAGCTGTTTTTT
- TRBJ1-1 TRBV12-5 - CASGRGHSGGNTEAFF TGTGCTAGTGGGAGGGGACATTCTGGAGGGAACACTGAAGCTTTCTTT
- TRBJ1-1 TRBV10-2 - CASGGGMFTEAFF TGCGCCAGTGGAGGGGGGATGTTCACTGAAGCTTTCTTT
- TRBJ1-1 TRBV12-3/TRBV12-4 TRBD1 CASILSGGTEAFF TGTGCCAGCATCTTATCAGGGGGCACTGAAGCTTTCTTT
- TRBJ2-2 TRBV20-1 TRBD1 CSARVMAGQGIPGELFF TGCAGTGCTAGGGTCATGGCGGGACAGGGTATACCCGGGGAGCTGTTTTTT
few TRBJ1-4 TRBV6-5 - CASRTGTSGKLFF TGTGCCAGCAGAACAGGGACATCAGGAAAACTGTTTTTT
few TRBJ1-2 TRBV6-6 TRBD1 CASSYETGGGYTF TGTGCCAGCAGTTATGAGACAGGGGGCGGCTACACCTTC
- TRBJ1-1 TRBV10-1 - CASSEFGRGTEAFF TGCGCCAGCAGTGAGTTTGGACGGGGCACTGAAGCTTTCTTT
- TRBJ1-5 TRBV7-2 - CASSLSSVQPQHF TGTGCCAGCAGCTTATCGTCCGTACAGCCCCAGCATTTT
- TRBJ2-1 TRBV5-1 TRBD2 CASSLTGGGIYNEQFF TGCGCCAGCAGCTTGACCGGCGGGGGTATTTACAATGAGCAGTTCTTC
- TRBJ2-5 TRBV4-3 - CASSRRLQETQYF TGCGCCAGCAGCCGGCGATTACAAGAGACCCAGTACTTC
- TRBJ1-2 TRBV5-5 - CASTPTPGRSIYGYTF TGTGCCAGCACCCCTACCCCGGGACGCAGCATTTATGGCTACACCTTC
- TRBJ2-3 TRBV7-2 TRBD1 CASSSGTGPVLDTQYF TGTGCCAGCAGCTCCGGGACAGGGCCCGTCTTGGATACGCAGTATTTT